Presented here are 23 T cell receptor beta chains from one specimen sequenced in a study of T cell repertoires in cytomegalovirus infection. Each CDR3 protein is one row after TCRdb ran MiXCR on the reads. The sample carries roughly 500,000 distinct CDR3 sequences, approximately 46% recorded once. Their antigens remain unidentified. The source material was cultured PBMCs, sampled from culture after CMV antigen stimulation. Every receptor here comes from a human donor in good health (CMV status not recorded). Some clones in this sample may be carry-over from other donors' samples.

This clonotype was seen more than once but under ten times. Here the CDR3 DNA reads TGTGCCAGCAGTGCTACAGGGGGAACTGAAGCTTTCTTT. Its protein is CASSATGGTEAFF. This chain connects TRBV12-3 or TRBV12-4 to TRBJ1-1, with 8 bases identical to TRBD1. J was trimmed by 5 bases and V by 5 bases; bases with no gene match: 4. The CDR3 has 13 amino acids.

The chain links TRBV19 to TRBJ2-7, with TRBD1 matching over 12 bases. The germline V gene has CDR1 LNHDA and CDR2 SQIVND (reference sequence). The CDR3 has 14 residues. V was pared by 6 bases and J by 5 bases, with 5 bases of the junction left unmatched. This CDR3 is CASSTGQGAHEQYF. CDR3 in DNA: TGTGCCAGTAGCACGGGACAGGGGGCTCACGAGCAGTACTTC. Using reference TRBV19 and TRBJ2-7 for the parts outside the CDR3, the full variable domain is DGGITQSPKYLFRKEGQNVTLSCEQNLNHDAMYWYRQDPGQGLRLIYYSQIVNDFQKGDIAEGYSVSREKKESFPLTVTSAQKNPTAFYLCASSTGQGAHEQYFGPGTRLTVT.

The chain employs TRBV7-2 and TRBJ2-1; a possible D gene is TRBD2 (5 bases). V was cut by 1 base and J by 3 bases, with 10 bases left in between. Germline CDR1 is SGHTA and CDR2 is FQGNSA. This CDR3 has 15 residues. CDR3 coding DNA: TGTGCCAGCAGCTTAGGAGGCGGGTACTACAATGAGCAGTTCTTC. This translates into CASSLGGGYYNEQFF.

This clonotype was observed at least ten times. V usage is TRBV7-2 and J usage is TRBJ2-7; 9 bases match TRBD1. The CDR3 is 14 amino acids. V dropped 6 bases and J dropped 2; count of bases not matched to a gene: 5. Per the germline V gene, CDR1 is SGHTA and CDR2 is FQGNSA. As DNA, the CDR3 is TGTGCCAGCAGTTCCGGGACAGGGACCTACGAGCAGTACTTC. This encodes CASSSGTGTYEQYF.

V gene TRBV4-3 combines with J gene TRBJ2-3, with 10 nucleotides matching TRBD2. V lost 5 bases to trimming and J lost 8 bases; unmatched junction nucleotides: 10. The germline V gene encodes CDR1 LGHNA and CDR2 YSLEER. The CDR3 runs to 15 residues. In DNA, the CDR3 is TGCGCCAGCAGCATTAGCGGGAGGAGGGGAGTTACGCAGTATTTT. It codes for CASSISGRRGVTQYF.

This clonotype appeared a few times. This chain connects TRBV12-3 or TRBV12-4 to TRBJ1-5; D perhaps matches TRBD1 (6 bases). This CDR3 is built from 13 residues. Trimming stripped 3 bases from V and 12 bases from J, with 15 bases between. The CDR3 sequence is CASSFGGPQVQHF. CDR3 nucleotides: TGTGCCAGCAGTTTCGGGGGGCCCCAGGTCCAGCATTTT.

A word on this clonotype: The germline gene is not matched at one end of the junction; a read error may be the cause. The chain has TRBV5-3 and TRBJ2-3, with 10 bases that match TRBD2. TRBV5-3 counts as an open reading frame of uncertain function. The CDR3 consists of 16 residues. The CDR3 protein is CASSFLAGDPTDTQYF. The CDR3 DNA is TGTGCCAGCAGCTTCCTAGCGGGGGATCCCACAGATACGCAGTATTTT.

In this sample, this clonotype turned up a few times. The chain combines TRBV7-2 with TRBJ1-5; 7 bases fit TRBD1. This CDR3 contains 15 residues. The ends lost 1 base at V and 6 bases at J; junction bases unmatched: 6. Germline lookup yields CDR1 SGHTA and CDR2 FQGNSA. CDR3 sequence reads: CASSLGRQGVQPQHF. The CDR3 DNA sequence: TGTGCCAGCAGCTTAGGTCGGCAGGGGGTTCAGCCCCAGCATTTT.

This clonotype was counted only a few times. The chain links TRBV6-1 to TRBJ1-5, with unresolved D. V gave up 7 bases and J gave up 5 bases, with 15 bases separating them. The CDR3 consists of 14 residues. CDR1 MNHNS and CDR2 SASEGT come from the germline V gene. The CDR3, as DNA: TGTGCCAGCAACGAATTACTGCACGATCAGCCCCAGCATTTT. Its protein product is CASNELLHDQPQHF.

This clonotype was detected once. The V gene is TRBV6-6, the J gene TRBJ2-5; D possibly uses TRBD1 or TRBD2 (5 bases each). Trimming left V 5 bases short and J 2 bases short, with 21 bases between. Per germline, CDR1 MNHNY and CDR2 SVGAGI (reference sequence). The CDR3 length is 17 residues. CDR3 sequence reads: CASSVGTLTLPQETQYF. The CDR3 nucleotides read TGTGCCAGCAGTGTCGGGACGCTGACCCTCCCGCAAGAGACCCAGTACTTC.

The chain has TRBV19 and TRBJ2-7, with TRBD1 identical over 10 bases. V lost 10 bases to trimming and J lost 2 bases; unmatched junction nucleotides: 20. The CDR3 consists of 18 residues. Germline CDR1 reads LNHDA; CDR2 reads SQIVND (reference sequence). The CDR3 loop reads CATHSGTGDLWRPYEQYF. CDR3 DNA sequence: TGTGCCACCCACTCCGGGACAGGGGATTTATGGCGCCCCTACGAGCAGTACTTC.

This chain links TRBV7-2 with TRBJ2-1; 9 positions agree with TRBD2. Germline V gene data show CDR1 as SGHTA and CDR2 as FQGNSA. This CDR3 contains 15 residues. V was pared by 4 bases and J by 8 bases, with 9 bases of the junction left unmatched. CDR3 in DNA: TGTGCCAGCAGCTCAAATAGCGGGGGTGGGGATGAGCAGTTCTTC. It codes for CASSSNSGGGDEQFF.

In this sample, this clonotype turned up a few times. The chain employs TRBV12-3 or TRBV12-4 and TRBJ2-1; a weak D match, TRBD2 (6 bases). Trimming removed 6 bases from V and 7 bases from J, with 16 bases in between. This CDR3 spans 14 amino acids. Here the CDR3 reads CASRLDTGSNEQFF. CDR3 bases: TGTGCCAGCAGACTGGACACCGGGAGTAATGAGCAGTTCTTC.

This clonotype was counted between two and nine times. This chain uses TRBV12-3 or TRBV12-4 with TRBJ2-1, with 8 bases matching TRBD2. V was pared by 6 bases and J by 7 bases, with 8 bases of the junction left unmatched. The CDR3 covers 14 residues. As DNA, the CDR3 is TGTGCCAGCAGACTGGGTGGCGGGGGGAATGAGCAGTTCTTC. Its protein is CASRLGGGGNEQFF.

The chain recombines TRBV7-6 with TRBJ2-2, with TRBD2 as a possible D gene (5 bases). From germline, CDR1 is SGHVS and CDR2 FNYEAQ. The CDR3 covers 15 residues. V lost 4 bases to trimming and J lost 4 bases, with 13 bases between them. DNA of the CDR3: TGTGCCAGCAGCTCTGGGAGACCCGGCACCGGGGAGCTGTTTTTT. It codes for CASSSGRPGTGELFF.

This clonotype was seen a handful of times. This sequence joins TRBV7-2 and TRBJ2-5, with 8 bases matching TRBD2. There are 15 residues in the CDR3. With V trimmed by 5 bases and J by 5 bases, 10 bases remained unmatched. Germline V gene data show CDR1 as SGHTA and CDR2 as FQGNSA. The CDR3 reads CASSLGRGGLETQYF. CDR3 coding DNA: TGTGCCAGCAGCCTCGGCCGGGGGGGCTTGGAGACCCAGTACTTC.

J is TRBJ1-5 and V is TRBV19; possibly TRBD1 for D (6 bases). V was clipped by 6 bases and J by 2 bases, with 14 bases between them. Germline V gene lookup returns CDR1 LNHDA and CDR2 SQIVND (reference sequence). The CDR3 has 15 amino acids. This CDR3 reads CASRQGLIGNQPQHF. CDR3 DNA sequence: TGTGCCAGTAGACAGGGACTCATAGGCAATCAGCCCCAGCATTTT.

This clonotype was seen only a few times. This rearrangement joins TRBV10-3 to TRBJ1-1, with TRBD1 identical over 8 bases. Trimming removed 5 bases from V and 3 bases from J; junction bases left unmatched: 5. The CDR3 runs 14 residues. Germline-derived CDR1 and CDR2 are ENHRY and SYGVKD. CDR3 DNA: TGTGCCATCAGTCCGACAGGGGTGGACACTGAAGCTTTCTTT. It codes for CAISPTGVDTEAFF.

The rearrangement uses TRBV2 and TRBJ2-3; D gene unclear. This CDR3 has 14 residues. The germline V gene has CDR1 SNHLY and CDR2 FYNNEI. V was clipped by 1 base and J by 4 bases, with 9 bases between them. CDR3 in DNA: TGTGCCAGCAGTGAAGTAGTAGTGGCAGATACGCAGTATTTT. Translating gives CASSEVVVADTQYF. The complete variable domain, with remaining parts taken from reference TRBV2 and TRBJ2-3, reads EPEVTQTPSHQVTQMGQEVILRCVPISNHLYFYWYRQILGQKVEFLVSFYNNEISEKSEIFDDQFSVERPDGSNFTLKIRSTKLEDSAMYFCASSEVVVADTQYFGPGTRLTVL.

V is TRBV6-6 and J is TRBJ1-1; possibly TRBD1 for D (6 bases). Germline V CDR1 and CDR2: MNHNY, SVGAGI (reference sequence). The V end was cut by 4 bases, the J end by 2 bases, with 20 bases between. CDR3 length equals 17 residues. The CDR3 spells CASSSSHRASANTEAFF. The CDR3 DNA sequence: TGTGCCAGCAGTTCGAGCCACAGGGCGTCCGCTAACACTGAAGCTTTCTTT.

This clonotype was observed a few times. This sequence joins TRBV6-2 or TRBV6-3 and TRBJ2-2; 10 bases align to TRBD2. The CDR3 is 17 amino acids. CDR1 and CDR2 (germline): MNHEY, SVGEGT. V lost 6 bases, J lost 2 bases, and 9 bases stayed unmatched. The CDR3 coding sequence is TGTGCCAGCAGGAAAGAGCGGGAGGGCCTAAACACCGGGGAGCTGTTTTTT. Translation: CASRKEREGLNTGELFF.

This clonotype turned up a few times. The chain carries TRBV7-2 and TRBJ1-4; D is ambiguous. In germline, CDR1 is SGHTA, CDR2 FQGNSA. The V end was cut by 5 bases, the J end by 5 bases, with 12 bases between. CDR3 length: 14 residues. The CDR3 spells CASSEAGWNEKLFF. The DNA of the CDR3 is TGTGCCAGCAGCGAGGCAGGTTGGAATGAAAAACTGTTTTTT.

In nucleotides, the CDR3 is TGTGCCAGCAGCTTAGGGGGCTTTGTTAACACTGAAGCTTTCTTT. Protein: CASSLGGFVNTEAFF. V and J are TRBV7-4 and TRBJ1-1; the D gene is possibly TRBD1 (5 bases). Trimming took off 1 base at V and 2 bases at J, with 11 bases between the two ends. The CDR3 has 15 residues. CDR1 is SGHVT, CDR2 SQSDAQ, per germline.